One and the same sample provided the 20 T cell receptor beta chains below, sequenced in a study of blood T cells in healthy people across ages. With a J-beta primer mix and a sample-barcoded 5' primer, a second PCR ran roughly 7 to 11 cycles. TCRdb analysed the 5' RACE reads with MiXCR anew, one entry per CDR3 protein. The sample shows some 1.7 million distinct CDR3 sequences, about 30% of them seen only once. Sequenced sample: blood. These receptors were obtained from a young woman in good health.

J is TRBJ2-1 and V is TRBV5-5, with a possible D match to TRBD2 (7 bases). Trimming took off 5 bases at V and 4 bases at J, with 13 bases between the two ends. This CDR3 has 14 residues. Germline V gene data show CDR1 as SGHKS and CDR2 as YYEKEE (reference sequence). CDR3 sequence (DNA): TGTGCCAGCAGAGGGGGGGAGGGTTACAATGAGCAGTTCTTC. Its translation: CASRGGEGYNEQFF.

The gene calls are TRBV12-3 or TRBV12-4 and TRBJ2-7; 7 bases are shared with TRBD1. The CDR3 has 13 residues. J was trimmed by 6 bases and V by 2 bases; bases with no gene match: 4. The CDR3 spells CASSLTGDFEQYF. CDR3 DNA: TGTGCCAGCAGTTTAACAGGGGATTTCGAGCAGTACTTC.

The chain joins TRBV6-5 to TRBJ2-7; 11 bases match TRBD2. With V trimmed by 0 bases and J by 2 bases, 6 bases remained unmatched. This CDR3 is built from 17 residues. Germline assignment: CDR1 MNHEY and CDR2 SVGAGI. Written as DNA, the CDR3 is TGTGCCAGCAGTTACTCCTCGGGTAGCGGGAGGGCCTACGAGCAGTACTTC. Protein product: CASSYSSGSGRAYEQYF.

The chain combines TRBV15 with TRBJ1-2; 9 bases line up with TRBD1. Germline trimming cut 0 bases from V and 8 bases from J; bases unmatched to any gene: 7. The CDR3 covers 15 residues. Germline CDR1 LNHNV, CDR2 YYDKDF (reference sequence). Written as DNA, the CDR3 is TGTGCCACCAGCAGAGATGGGACAGGGTCAGGAGGCTACACCTTC. It yields the protein CATSRDGTGSGGYTF.

V usage is TRBV15 and J usage is TRBJ2-3; 8 nucleotides line up with TRBD1. The V and J ends lost 6 bases and 4 bases, in that order; junction bases with no gene match: 15. This CDR3 region has 17 residues. Germline V CDR1 and CDR2: LNHNV, YYDKDF (reference sequence). The CDR3 loop is CATRGGPGQGASDTQYF. The CDR3 coding sequence is TGTGCCACCAGAGGGGGCCCGGGCCAGGGGGCATCAGATACGCAGTATTTT.

The sample holds a few counts of this clonotype. This chain links TRBV20-1 with TRBJ2-4, with TRBD2 matching over 9 bases. Gene TRBJ2-7 matches the end of the DNA better, so the J call may be wrong. This CDR3 region has 16 residues. Germline assignment: CDR1 DFQATT and CDR2 SNEGSKA (reference sequence). The CDR3 coding sequence is TGCAGTGCTAGAGTCCCGCTAGCGGGGTTGGGATACGAGCAGTACTTC. It yields the protein CSARVPLAGLGYEQYF.

The chain links TRBV4-1 to TRBJ1-2; TRBD1 is a possible D gene (6 bases). Germline V lookup: CDR1 MGHRA, CDR2 YSYEKL. This CDR3 is built from 14 residues. Trimming stripped 1 base from V and 3 bases from J, with 9 bases between. CDR3 amino acids: CASSQGWTDYGYTF. CDR3 coding DNA: TGCGCCAGCAGCCAAGGGTGGACAGACTATGGCTACACCTTC.

The chain employs TRBV18 and TRBJ1-1; D is ambiguous. Germline CDR1 reads KGHSH; CDR2 reads LQKENI. CDR3 size: 15 residues. Trimming removed 0 bases from V and 1 base from J, with 9 bases in between. DNA for the CDR3: TGTGCCAGCTCACCACCGGGGATAGGGAACACTGAAGCTTTCTTT. It yields the protein CASSPPGIGNTEAFF.

There are many counts of this clonotype. The rearrangement links TRBV20-1 to TRBJ2-1, with 14 positions matching TRBD2. With V trimmed by 5 bases and J by 4 bases, 10 bases remained unmatched. Germline V lookup: CDR1 DFQATT, CDR2 SNEGSKA (reference sequence). This CDR3 spans 17 amino acids. The CDR3 sequence is CSALGLAGDLIYNEQFF. The CDR3, as DNA: TGCAGTGCTTTGGGACTAGCGGGGGACCTAATATACAATGAGCAGTTCTTC.

The rearrangement uses TRBV12-3 or TRBV12-4 and TRBJ2-1; 10 bases align to TRBD2. Trimming cost V 2 bases and J 8 bases; bases outside gene matches: 6. CDR3 size: 15 residues. CDR3 loop: CASSLSAGGSYEQFF. The DNA for the CDR3 is TGTGCCAGCAGTTTATCAGCGGGGGGGAGCTATGAGCAGTTCTTC.

V and J are TRBV2 and TRBJ2-1; D call uncertain. Per the germline V gene, CDR1 is SNHLY and CDR2 is FYNNEI. The CDR3 totals 15 residues. V lost 10 bases and J 0 bases, leaving 16 bases between the germline ends. CDR3 in DNA: TGTGCCACCCGTTTGCGGCGTTCCTCCTACAATGAGCAGTTCTTC. Translated, it gives CATRLRRSSYNEQFF.

In regard to this clonotype: A much larger clone differs by one base, so this may be a read error. The chain has TRBV28 and TRBJ2-7, with D tentatively TRBD2 (5 bases). This CDR3 is 12 amino acids long. Germline values: CDR1 MDHEN, CDR2 SYDVKM. CDR3 region: CAGSAGDYEQYF. The DNA of the CDR3 is TGTGCCGGCAGTGCCGGGGACTACGAGCAGTACTTC.

This clonotype was observed a few times. This chain connects TRBV24-1 to TRBJ2-1; 11 positions agree with TRBD2. The V gene end was trimmed by 2 bases and the J gene end by 2 bases; junction bases not matched to a gene: 10. The CDR3 extends over 19 amino acids. CDR1 is KGHDR and CDR2 is SFDVKD in the germline V gene. The chain's CDR3 is CATSDSPSTSGSTYNEQFF. In DNA form, the CDR3 reads TGTGCCACCAGTGATTCCCCGTCTACTAGCGGGAGTACCTACAATGAGCAGTTCTTC.

The V and J genes are TRBV29-1 and TRBJ1-1, with a weak D call TRBD1 (5 bases). The CDR3 sequence is 14 residues long. Trimming removed 6 bases at V and 1 base at J, with 15 bases between. CDR1 is SQVTM, CDR2 ANQGSEA, per germline. CDR3 nucleotides: TGCAGCGTCCTCTCGACAGCCTCGAACACTGAAGCTTTCTTT. Translation gives CSVLSTASNTEAFF.

The rearrangement joins TRBV7-2 to TRBJ2-3; D might be TRBD2 (5 bases). This CDR3 region has 16 residues. Per the germline V gene, CDR1 is SGHTA and CDR2 is FQGNSA. V was trimmed by 4 bases and J by 5 bases, leaving 19 bases between them. The CDR3 DNA is TGTGCCAGCAGCTCTGCCGGACTCATGGGCATAGATACGCAGTATTTT. Protein sequence: CASSSAGLMGIDTQYF.

This rearrangement joins TRBV7-2 to TRBJ2-3; D not resolved. The germline V gene has CDR1 SGHTA and CDR2 FQGNSA. V gave up 4 bases and J gave up 0 bases, with 8 bases separating them. The CDR3 runs to 14 residues. CDR3 amino acids: CASSCTLSTDTQYF. The DNA of the CDR3 is TGTGCCAGCAGCTGTACCCTGAGCACAGATACGCAGTATTTT.

This clonotype was picked up many times. The V call is TRBV20-1, the J call TRBJ1-6, with 8 positions matching TRBD1. Unmatched junction bases numbered 6, after V lost 3 bases and J lost 8 bases. This CDR3 has 14 amino acids. Per germline, CDR1 DFQATT and CDR2 SNEGSKA (reference sequence). The CDR3: CSARSGTGDSPLHF. CDR3 coding DNA: TGCAGTGCTAGGTCCGGGACAGGAGATTCACCCCTCCACTTT.

Many counts were recorded for this clonotype. This chain joins TRBV29-1 and TRBJ1-2; D possibly corresponds to TRBD1 (5 bases). V was pared by 5 bases and J by 3 bases, with 19 bases between. Germline V CDR1 and CDR2: SQVTM, ANQGSEA. The CDR3 is 15 residues long. The CDR3 DNA reads as TGCAGCGTTCCGGGACTGGCATGGCCCGACTATGGCTACACCTTC. Its translation: CSVPGLAWPDYGYTF.

This clonotype was counted a few times. The J gene is TRBJ2-3, the V gene TRBV3-1; 9 bases map to TRBD2. The CDR3 runs to 17 residues. The V segment lost 4 bases and the J segment 6 bases; nucleotides outside the gene matches: 14. The germline V gene encodes CDR1 LGHDT and CDR2 YNNKEL (reference sequence). CDR3 coding DNA: TGTGCCAGCAGCCCCCCCCCTAGCGGGGCGTTAGGGGATACGCAGTATTTT. This translates into CASSPPPSGALGDTQYF.

The genes are TRBV19 and TRBJ2-7; no reliable D call. The V end was cut by 8 bases, the J end by 2 bases, with 19 bases between. The germline V gene encodes CDR1 LNHDA and CDR2 SQIVND (reference sequence). The CDR3 loop spans 15 amino acids. Here the CDR3 reads CASSVGAASPYEQYF. CDR3 DNA: TGTGCCAGTTCCGTGGGCGCGGCTTCTCCCTACGAGCAGTACTTC.